The T cell receptor (beta chain) described here comes from a study of CD8 T cells in Susac syndrome (dated by TCRdb to between 2019 and 2020). Broadly, across the study: Whether CD8+ T cell activation and differentiation in Susac syndrome was antigen driven was tested using repertoire sequencing. Study-wide findings and limitations: The number of individuals in the TCR sequencing and HLA analysis was recognized as being relatively small.

RNA was extracted with the RNeasy kit and roughly 0.5 to 1 ug was reverse transcribed using random hexamers. The immunoSEQ multiplex PCR assay, which covers 54 Vbeta and 13 Jbeta segments, was used to amplify TCR beta CDR3 regions. To correct PCR amplification bias, a synthetic template baseline was used for both primer optimization and computational correction. In the authors' own workflow: Only productive sequences were kept, with reads annotated to V, D and J genes according to IMGT and analyzed in immunoSEQ Analyzer. To calculate clonality, Shannon entropy was normalized by log2 of the number of productive unique sequences and then subtracted from one. Public and private clones were assessed among the 100 most prevalent clones of each patient and control. Clones were defined as Susac-specific if absent from the healthy and MS cohorts, from roughly 1,100 published viral clones and from other ImmuneACCESS disease sequences. TCRdb redid the processing of the public reads, applying fastp at Q25 and MiXCR, and retained in-frame beta chains. Here each entry gathers all rows of one CDR3 protein and keeps the most common genes and DNA. The V and J calls and clone size come from TCRdb's table, not from the authors' own analysis. This sample gives 170,000 or so distinct CDR3 sequences in total; approximately 93% of them show up just once. The ten largest clonotypes hold roughly 0.094% of the sample.

Peripheral blood CD8+ and CD4+ T cells from healthy donors, Susac syndrome patients and multiple sclerosis patients were profiled using high-throughput TCR beta sequencing. The multiple sclerosis controls were treatment-naive patients who had stable or active relapsing-remitting disease and met the revised McDonald criteria. CD8+ TEMRA cells were enriched by FACS, while bulk CD8+ and CD4+ T cells were purified by magnetic negative isolation. Blood was collected in EDTA tubes and processed within 24 hours, with PBMCs isolated through density gradient centrifugation. PBMCs intended for TCR sequencing were cryopreserved in liquid nitrogen and thawed later in a water bath at 37 degrees C. The sorted or isolated CD4+, CD8+ and CD8+ TEMRA cells had a purity of 90% or higher. With regard to this clonotype: Its binding antigen is unknown. One base away there is no much larger clone; base qualities are not given.

This receptor was obtained from a human donor with multiple sclerosis. Sequencing input: CD4+ T cells from PBMCs.

The bases read TGTGCCAGCAGAGGCCCCCGGGCCCTCCAGTACTTC. Protein translation: CASRGPRALQYF. The sequence is built from TRBV6-2 or TRBV6-3 and TRBJ2-4, with the D gene call left open. The germline V gene sets CDR1 to MNHEY and CDR2 to SVGEGT. Cut back by 6 bases and 13 bases, the V and J ends lie 16 bases apart. CDR3 length: 12 amino acids, cysteine to phenylalanine. Kept here is only the CDR3 DNA, which spans 36 bases and is read in frame from base 1.